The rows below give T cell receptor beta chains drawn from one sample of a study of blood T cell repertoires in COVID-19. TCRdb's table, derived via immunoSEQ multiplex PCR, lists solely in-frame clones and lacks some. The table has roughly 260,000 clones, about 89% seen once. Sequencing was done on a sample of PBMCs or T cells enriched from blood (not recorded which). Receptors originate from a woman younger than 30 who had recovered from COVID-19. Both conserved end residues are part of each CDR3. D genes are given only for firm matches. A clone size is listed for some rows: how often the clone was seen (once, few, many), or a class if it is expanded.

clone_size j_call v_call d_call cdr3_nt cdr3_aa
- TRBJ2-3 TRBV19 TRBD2 TGTGCCAGTAGGGGAACTAGCGGAGATACGCAGTATTTT CASRGTSGDTQYF
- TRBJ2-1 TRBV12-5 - TGTGCTAGTGGTTTGGGGACGAGGGTGTTTGTTGAGCAGTTCTTC CASGLGTRVFVEQFF
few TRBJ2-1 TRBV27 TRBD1 TGTGCCAGCAGTTTATCTCCTGACAGGGGGAGAGAGGAGTTCTTC CASSLSPDRGREEFF
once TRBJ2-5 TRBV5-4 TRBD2 TGTGCCAGCAGCGGTAGCGGGGGGGTCCAAGAGACCCAGTACTTC CASSGSGGVQETQYF
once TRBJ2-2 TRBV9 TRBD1 TGTGCCAGCAGCGTAGCCGGGACAGAGAACACCGGGGAGCTGTTTTTT CASSVAGTENTGELFF
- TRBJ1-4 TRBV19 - TGTGCCAGCTGGGGGGGGCTCTATGAAAAACTGTTTTTT CASWGGLYEKLFF
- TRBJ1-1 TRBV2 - TGTGCCAGCACCACGGTCCTAATGAACACTGAAGCTTTCTTT CASTTVLMNTEAFF
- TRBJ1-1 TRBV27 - TGTGCCAGCAGTTTTAAGGGATCAGGGGAAGCTTTCTTT CASSFKGSGEAFF
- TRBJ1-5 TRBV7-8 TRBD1 TGTGCCAGCAGCTGGACAGGCGAGAATCAGCCCCAGCATTTT CASSWTGENQPQHF
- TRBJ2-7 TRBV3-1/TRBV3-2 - TGTGCCAGCAGCCAGTCATCAGGGCGACGAGAAGGCGAGCAGTACTTC CASSQSSGRREGEQYF
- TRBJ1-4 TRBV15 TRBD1 TGTGCCACCAGCAGAGGGCCGGGACAGGGGGATGAAAAACTGTTTTTT CATSRGPGQGDEKLFF
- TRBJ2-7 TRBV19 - TGTGCCAGTCGAGTCCAGGGGAGTCCTTCCTACGAGCAGTACTTC CASRVQGSPSYEQYF
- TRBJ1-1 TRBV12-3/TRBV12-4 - TGTGCCAGCAGTGGCGGGGGGAACACTGAAGCTTTCTTT CASSGGGNTEAFF
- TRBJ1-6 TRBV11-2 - TGTGCCAGCAGCCTGGGGCTAGATTCACCCCTCCACTTT CASSLGLDSPLHF
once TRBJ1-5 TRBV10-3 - TGTGCCATCAGTGGGGCGGGAAATCAGCCCCAGCATTTT CAISGAGNQPQHF
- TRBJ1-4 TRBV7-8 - TGTGCCAGCAGCCTAGCCAGGACTAATGAAAAACTGTTTTTT CASSLARTNEKLFF
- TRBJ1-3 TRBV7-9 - TGTGCCAGCAGCTTAGGTGGCAGCTCTGGAAACACCATATATTTT CASSLGGSSGNTIYF
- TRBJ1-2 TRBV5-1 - TGCGCCAGCAGCTTAGGGCAGGGGTATGAGGGCTACACCTTC CASSLGQGYEGYTF
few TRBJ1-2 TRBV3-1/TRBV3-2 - TGTGCCAGCAACAACTATCCTACCGGGTTATTTAACTATGGCTACACCTTC CASNNYPTGLFNYGYTF
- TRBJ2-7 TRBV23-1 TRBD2 TGCGCCAGCAGTCAAATGACTAGCGGGAGAGTCAGGTCAGGGCATGTCTACGAGCAGTACTTC CASSQMTSGRVRSGHVYEQYF
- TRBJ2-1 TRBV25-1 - TGTGCCAGCAGTGCCACTACATACAATGAGCAGTTCTTC CASSATTYNEQFF
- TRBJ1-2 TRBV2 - TGTGCCAGCAGTGAGAATGGCAGGGGAACGGATGGCTACACCTTC CASSENGRGTDGYTF
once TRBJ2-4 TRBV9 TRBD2 TGTGCCAGCAGCGTTGGTGCGGGGGAGGTAAACATTCAGTACTTC CASSVGAGEVNIQYF
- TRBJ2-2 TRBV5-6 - TGTGCCAGCAGCCATGACAGGACCACCGGGGAGCTGTTTTTT CASSHDRTTGELFF
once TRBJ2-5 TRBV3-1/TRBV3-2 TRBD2 TGTGCCAGCAGCCCACTAGCGGGTCCCCAAGAGACCCAGTACTTC CASSPLAGPQETQYF
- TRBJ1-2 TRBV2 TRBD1 TGTGCCAGCAGTTTTGACAGGGGTAGTGTCTATGGCTACACCTTC CASSFDRGSVYGYTF
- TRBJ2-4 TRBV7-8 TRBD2 TGTGCCAGCAGCCCCTCACCACGAGCGGGAGGGATGAGAAACATTCAGTACTTC CASSPSPRAGGMRNIQYF
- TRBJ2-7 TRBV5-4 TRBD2 TGTGCCAGCAGCTGGGGGACTAAGCATACTGACGAGCAGTACTTC CASSWGTKHTDEQYF
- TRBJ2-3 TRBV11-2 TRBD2 TGTGCCAGCAGCCACGGGACTAGCGGGACTCCAGATACGCAGTATTTT CASSHGTSGTPDTQYF
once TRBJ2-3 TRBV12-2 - TGTGCAAGTCGCACCCGTCAGCGGGAGGTAAGCACAGATACGCAGTATTTT CASRTRQREVSTDTQYF
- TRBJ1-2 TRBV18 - TGTGCCAGCTCACCCTTACTGCGGGGCTACACCTTC CASSPLLRGYTF
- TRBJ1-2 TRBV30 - TGTGCCTGGAGGCCCAGGCGAGACGTCTATGGCTACACCTTC CAWRPRRDVYGYTF
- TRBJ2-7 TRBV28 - TGTGCCAGCAGAGCCCGGTACGAGCAGTACTTC CASRARYEQYF
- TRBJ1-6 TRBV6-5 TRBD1 TGTGCCAGCGGAAAGACAGGGACCTATAATTCACCCCTCCACTTT CASGKTGTYNSPLHF
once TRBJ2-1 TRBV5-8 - TGTGCCAGCAGCTTAGGGGCGACTCGTTACAATGAGCAGTTCTTC CASSLGATRYNEQFF
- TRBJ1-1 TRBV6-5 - TGTGCCAGCAGTTACTCGATAGCACCTAACACTGAAGCTTTCTTT CASSYSIAPNTEAFF
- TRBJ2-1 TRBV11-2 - TGTGCCAGCAGCTCGCCTGGAATTAGCTTTTTTCCCAATGAGCAGTTCTTC CASSSPGISFFPNEQFF
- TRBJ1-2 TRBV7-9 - TGTGCCAGCAGCTACCAATGGGGGGACTATGGCTACACCTTC CASSYQWGDYGYTF
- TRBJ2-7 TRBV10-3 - TGTGCCACTTCCAGGGTGGGGGAGCAGTACTTC CATSRVGEQYF
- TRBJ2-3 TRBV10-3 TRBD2 TGTGCCATCAGTGTGGGACTAGCCCCAGATACGCAGTATTTT CAISVGLAPDTQYF
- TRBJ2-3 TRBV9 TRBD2 TGTGCCAGCGGGGGAGCGGGGGGATCCACAGATACGCAGTATTTT CASGGAGGSTDTQYF
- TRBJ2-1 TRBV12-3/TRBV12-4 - TGTGCCAGCAGCCGCCAGGACAATGAGCAGTTCTTC CASSRQDNEQFF
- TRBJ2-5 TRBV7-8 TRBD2 TGTGCCAGCAGCTTCCTTTGGAATTCGCTAGCGGACCGTCAAGAGACCCAGTACTTC CASSFLWNSLADRQETQYF
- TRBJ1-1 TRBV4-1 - TGCGCCAGCAGCACTACTAGCGTGGGGACTGAAGCTTTCTTT CASSTTSVGTEAFF
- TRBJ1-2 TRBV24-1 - TGTGCCACCAGTGATTTGGGTTCCGCGTTCCCCTATGGCTACACCTTC CATSDLGSAFPYGYTF